The clone carrying this T cell receptor (beta chain) was counted a few times. Its matching antigen is unknown. TCRdb passed the RT-PCR reads through MiXCR, listing each CDR3 protein once. In the table there are 450,000 to 700,000 distinct CDR3 sequences, 12% to 15% of which are singletons. The data stem from a study of response to subunit inactivated influenza vaccine. Study outcomes and limitations: Few new T cells, the authors suggested, are recruited by each seasonal influenza vaccination.

This TCR came from a man between 45 and 60 years old who received an inactivated influenza vaccine. Sequenced here: PBMCs from blood, sampled 11 to 12 days after vaccination.

Written as DNA, the CDR3 is TGTGCCAGCAGCCACTCCGGGACAAAACAGCAAGAGACCCAGTACTTC. Its protein product is CASSHSGTKQQETQYF. This sequence joins TRBV4-2 and TRBJ2-5; D is perhaps TRBD1 (6 bases). CDR3 size: 16 residues. V lost 3 bases and J 2 bases, leaving 16 bases between the germline ends. Per germline, CDR1 LGHNA and CDR2 YNFKEQ.